The clone carrying this T cell receptor (beta chain) appeared many times. Its antigen is undetermined. The data were taken from a study of Graves' ophthalmopathy and Graves' hyperthyroidism. Points from the study as a whole: Ophthalmopathy could be told apart from stable hyperthyroidism by a 13-signature model (about 88% sensitivity, roughly 80% specificity). Clonotypes were expanded in thyroid at above 0.001 frequency, and most also appeared in blood.

Amplified material comprised TCR beta CDR3 regions derived from RNA transcripts. Second-round multiplex PCR came after a first-round RT-PCR that employed HTBI primers. TCRdb reprocessed the multiplex PCR reads via MiXCR and lists one record per CDR3 protein. The data hold some 390,000 distinct CDR3 sequences, with approximately 20% observed a single time. CDR1 is GTSNPN, CDR2 SVGIG, per germline (reference sequence). V lost 3 bases to trimming and J lost 5 bases; unmatched junction nucleotides: 13. The CDR3 spans 17 residues. This chain joins TRBV30 and TRBJ2-2; 9 bases fit TRBD2. This sequence originates from a woman aged 18 to 35 with Graves' ophthalmopathy. The sequenced sample was peripheral blood. The CDR3 DNA is TGTGCCTGGAGGGGTAGGCGGGGGGGCCTACAAACCGGGGAGCTGTTTTTT. Protein sequence: CAWRGRRGGLQTGELFF.